This T cell receptor beta chain originates from a study of tumor-infiltrating lymphocytes in primary liver carcinoma. Study-level information: Donors had hepatocellular carcinoma or combined HCC and intrahepatic cholangiocarcinoma. Study findings and constraints: There were only about 7.5-24% of top clones found in all five tumor regions. Tumor region pairs showed greater overlap than either tumor-adjacent or tumor-blood pairs did.

The CDR3 runs to 14 residues. Germline CDR1 and CDR2: SGHAT and FQNNGV. Co-extraction of both nucleic acids (RNA and DNA) used roughly 20-33 mg of unsorted bulk tissue. Reverse transcription of roughly 470 ng total RNA with a constant-region primer produced TCR beta cDNA. Construction of TCR beta libraries relied on three successive nested multiplex PCR rounds employing slightly modified ARM-PCR. It was with TRBV1-TRBV30 forward primers and a C-beta reverse primer that the first two PCR rounds were run, at 10 cycles each. Each CDR3 protein is one row after TCRdb ran MiXCR on the multiplex PCR reads. The sample lists roughly 100,000 distinct CDR3 sequences; over 55% were seen once. Points on this clonotype: What it binds is unknown. One end of the junction does not line up with germline, which may come from a read error.

The receptor comes from an older woman with primary liver carcinoma and hepatitis B virus infection. The rearrangement links TRBV11-2 to TRBJ2-4; 7 bases map to TRBD2. Specimen: liver tumor tissue from sampling region 5. Subset specified: tumor region T5, tumor centre. CDR3 in DNA: TGTACCAGCAGCAACCGACTAGCTGGGAACATTCAGTACTTC. Protein product: CTSSNRLAGNIQYF.